This is a list of T cell receptor beta chains from one sample in a study of cytomegalovirus exposure and HLA in healthy donors. The data were produced by immunoSEQ multiplex PCR, yet TCRdb's version contains in-frame clones alone and is incomplete. Counted here are roughly 99,000 clones, approximately 73% occurring once; the ten biggest clones make up roughly 8%. Sequenced sample: PBMCs. These receptor sequences come from a man aged 30-40 years in good health and CMV-seronegative. Both conserved end residues are part of each CDR3. The D gene is left open where the match is weak. Only part of the rows carry a size: once, few, many, or a class if the clone is expanded.

abundance,v_gene,j_gene,d_gene,CDR3nt,CDR3aa
.,TRBV18,TRBJ1-2,TRBD1,TGTGCCAGCTCACCAAGAACAGGGGGTGGCTATGGCTACACCTTC,CASSPRTGGGYGYTF
.,TRBV7-9,TRBJ1-3,.,TGTGCCAGCAGCTTTAGGCAGGACTCTGGAAACACCATATATTTT,CASSFRQDSGNTIYF
.,TRBV29-1,TRBJ2-1,TRBD2,TGCAGCGTTGACGGGTGGGACTACCCTTCAAATTACAATGAGCAGTTCTTC,CSVDGWDYPSNYNEQFF
.,TRBV28,TRBJ2-1,.,TGTGCCAGCAGTCTACTTAATGAGCAGTTCTTC,CASSLLNEQFF
.,TRBV6-1,TRBJ2-2,TRBD2,TGTGCCAGCAGCCCCAGCGGGGGGGACACCGGGGAGCTGTTTTTT,CASSPSGGDTGELFF
.,TRBV19,TRBJ2-1,TRBD2,TGTGCCAGTAGTATAGGCCTAGCGGGCTATGAGCAGTTCTTC,CASSIGLAGYEQFF
.,TRBV10-3,TRBJ2-2,TRBD1,TGTGCCATTGGACCGGGACAGGGGTCCGGGGAGCTGTTTTTT,CAIGPGQGSGELFF
.,TRBV4-2,TRBJ1-2,.,TGTGCCAGCAGCCAAGAAGATCGAGAGATCTATGGCTACACCTTC,CASSQEDREIYGYTF
.,TRBV18,TRBJ2-7,TRBD1,TGTGCCAGCTCACCACCGGGACAGGGCTACGAGCAGTACTTC,CASSPPGQGYEQYF
.,TRBV6-1,TRBJ2-3,.,TGTGCCAGCAGTGAGATGATGCGGGAAAGGGATACGCAGTATTTT,CASSEMMRERDTQYF
.,TRBV25-1,TRBJ1-6,.,TGTGCCAGCAGTGCTACGGACATTTCACCCCTCCACTTT,CASSATDISPLHF
few,TRBV30,TRBJ1-2,.,TGTGCCTGGAAATCAGGCGGCAGGGGCCTGGGTGGCTACACCTTC,CAWKSGGRGLGGYTF
.,TRBV11-2,TRBJ2-4,TRBD2,TGTGCCAGCAGCTTCCGGACTAGCGGGACCAAAAACATTCAGTACTTC,CASSFRTSGTKNIQYF
.,TRBV4-1,TRBJ2-7,TRBD1,TGCGCCAGCAGCCAAGATAGTGGGGACAGAGTATCCTACGAGCAGTACTTC,CASSQDSGDRVSYEQYF
.,TRBV6-5,TRBJ1-1,TRBD1,TGTGCCAGCTGGAACCAGGGGGCTTACACTGAAGCTTTCTTT,CASWNQGAYTEAFF
.,TRBV29-1,TRBJ2-4,.,TGCAGCGTCCCTTGGCGGGACGGGAGGTACTTC,CSVPWRDGRYF
.,TRBV19,TRBJ1-6,.,TGTGCCAGTAGGGCCAGGGTTGATAATTCACCCCTCCACTTT,CASRARVDNSPLHF
.,TRBV18,TRBJ2-3,TRBD2,TGTGCCAGCTCAAGCAGGCCGGGAGGGAAAGCAGGAGATACGCAGTATTTT,CASSSRPGGKAGDTQYF
once,TRBV28,TRBJ1-3,.,TGTGCCAGCAGTTCTCAAAGGATTGCGGACTCTGGAAACACCATATATTTT,CASSSQRIADSGNTIYF
.,TRBV30,TRBJ2-7,.,TGTGCCTGGGCACGTGACAGCACCTACGAGCAGTACTTC,CAWARDSTYEQYF
few,TRBV7-9,TRBJ1-1,.,TGTGCCAGCAGCGTTCGACAGGATCTGAACACTGAAGCTTTCTTT,CASSVRQDLNTEAFF
.,TRBV7-7,TRBJ2-5,.,TGTGCCAGCGCCGGCCAGACACAAGAGACCCAGTACTTC,CASAGQTQETQYF
.,TRBV28,TRBJ1-1,.,TGTGCCAGCAGTCGCGGACCGGGGGGGGATGAAGCTTTCTTT,CASSRGPGGDEAFF
.,TRBV28,TRBJ1-1,.,TGTGCCAGCACCGGGGAAAGAGTGCGGACTGAAGCTTTCTTT,CASTGERVRTEAFF
.,TRBV4-1,TRBJ2-1,TRBD2,TGCGCCAGCAGCCCCCGGGAGGGTGCTGAGCAGTTCTTC,CASSPREGAEQFF
.,TRBV6-5,TRBJ1-5,TRBD1,TGTGCCAGCAGTGGGACAGGGATTCGCAATCAGCCCCAGCATTTT,CASSGTGIRNQPQHF
once,TRBV5-1,TRBJ2-3,.,TGCGCCAGCAGCCTTCGACAGACCCGGGCAGATACGCAGTATTTT,CASSLRQTRADTQYF
.,TRBV2,TRBJ2-4,.,TGTGCCAGCAGCCTACAGTTCCTAGCCAAAAACATTCAGTACTTC,CASSLQFLAKNIQYF
.,TRBV28,TRBJ2-5,TRBD2,TGTGCCAGCAGCCTGGGACTAGCGGGGGCCGCCCAAGAGACCCAGTACTTC,CASSLGLAGAAQETQYF
.,TRBV7-9,TRBJ2-3,.,TGTGCCAGCAGCTCGCGACAGGCAGATACGCAGTATTTT,CASSSRQADTQYF
.,TRBV4-1,TRBJ1-5,TRBD1,TGCGCCAGCAGCCAAGATGGGACAGGGTTTCAGCCCCAGCATTTT,CASSQDGTGFQPQHF